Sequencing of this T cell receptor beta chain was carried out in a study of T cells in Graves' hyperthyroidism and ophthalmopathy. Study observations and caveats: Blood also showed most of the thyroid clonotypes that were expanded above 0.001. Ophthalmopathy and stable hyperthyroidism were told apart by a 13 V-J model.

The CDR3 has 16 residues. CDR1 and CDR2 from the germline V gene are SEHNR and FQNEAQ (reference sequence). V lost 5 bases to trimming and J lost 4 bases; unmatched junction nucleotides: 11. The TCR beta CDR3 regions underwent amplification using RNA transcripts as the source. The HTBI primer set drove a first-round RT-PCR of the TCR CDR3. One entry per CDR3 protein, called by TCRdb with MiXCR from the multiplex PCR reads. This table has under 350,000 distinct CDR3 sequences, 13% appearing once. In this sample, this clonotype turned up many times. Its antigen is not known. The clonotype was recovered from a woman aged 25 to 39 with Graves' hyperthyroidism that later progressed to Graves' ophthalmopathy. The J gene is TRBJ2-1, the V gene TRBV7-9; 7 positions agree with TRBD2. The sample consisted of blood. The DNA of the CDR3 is TGTGCCAGCAGCCCTCCTCCCGGACTAGGGTACAATGAGCAGTTCTTC. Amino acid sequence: CASSPPPGLGYNEQFF.